This T cell receptor beta chain was recorded in a study of cytomegalovirus exposure and HLA in healthy donors. Vbeta (60) and Jbeta (13) primers were used in the PCR. Only in-frame clones appear in the TCRdb table, and some are missing; sequencing was by immunoSEQ multiplex PCR. The sample holds approximately 150,000 clones; 75% to 85% are singletons and the top ten take around 10%. CDR3 length equals 15 residues. The V segment lost 5 bases and the J segment 3 bases; nucleotides outside the gene matches: 6. CDR1 is SGHTA, CDR2 FQGNSA, per germline. This sequence originates from a man aged 50 to 59 in good health and CMV-seropositive. The source material was PBMCs. V and J are TRBV7-2 and TRBJ2-7; the match to TRBD1 covers 11 bases. CDR3 residues: CASSRPGQGDYEQYF. In DNA form, the CDR3 reads TGTGCCAGCAGCAGGCCGGGACAGGGGGACTACGAGCAGTACTTC.